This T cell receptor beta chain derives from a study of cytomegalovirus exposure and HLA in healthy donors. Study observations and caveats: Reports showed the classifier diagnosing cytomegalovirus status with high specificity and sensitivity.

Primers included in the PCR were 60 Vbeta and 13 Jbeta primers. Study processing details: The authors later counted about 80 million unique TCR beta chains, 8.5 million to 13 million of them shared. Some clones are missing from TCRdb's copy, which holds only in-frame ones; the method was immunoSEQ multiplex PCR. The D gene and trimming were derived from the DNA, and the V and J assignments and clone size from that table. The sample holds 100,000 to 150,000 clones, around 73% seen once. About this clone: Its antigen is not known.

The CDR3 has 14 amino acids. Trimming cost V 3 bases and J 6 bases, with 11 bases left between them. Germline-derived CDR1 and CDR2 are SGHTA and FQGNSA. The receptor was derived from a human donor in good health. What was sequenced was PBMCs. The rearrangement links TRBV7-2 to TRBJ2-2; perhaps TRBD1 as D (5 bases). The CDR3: CASSFTTGSGELFF. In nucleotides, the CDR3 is TGTGCCAGCAGCTTCACTACAGGATCCGGGGAGCTGTTTTTT.